This TCR beta chain was found in a study of identical twins. TCRdb processed the 5' RACE reads anew with MiXCR; each CDR3 protein has one entry. Among some 730,000 distinct CDR3 sequences listed, 15% to 20% were seen once. This clonotype was seen more than once but under ten times. Its antigen is not identified. Study conclusions and caveats: For out-of-frame alpha sequences shared by twins, low generation probability was in excess.

Germline V gene lookup returns CDR1 SEHNR and CDR2 FQNEAQ (reference sequence). This CDR3 is built from 13 residues. V lost 7 bases to trimming and J lost 9 bases, with 19 bases between them. These data also formed part of another study, on T cells expressing NK-cell markers. In that study: HCMV seropositivity marked seven of the eight sequenced donors; one was seronegative. With an anti-gamma-delta TCR antibody, sorting in several experiments was kept to alpha-beta TCR T cells.

This clonotype was sampled from a woman aged 18-29 years in good health. Sequenced sample: PBMCs. The chain combines TRBV7-9 with TRBJ2-7; perhaps TRBD1 as D (6 bases). CDR3: CASTDNRDTGQYF. Here the CDR3 DNA reads TGTGCCAGCACCGACAACAGGGATACGGGGCAGTACTTC.